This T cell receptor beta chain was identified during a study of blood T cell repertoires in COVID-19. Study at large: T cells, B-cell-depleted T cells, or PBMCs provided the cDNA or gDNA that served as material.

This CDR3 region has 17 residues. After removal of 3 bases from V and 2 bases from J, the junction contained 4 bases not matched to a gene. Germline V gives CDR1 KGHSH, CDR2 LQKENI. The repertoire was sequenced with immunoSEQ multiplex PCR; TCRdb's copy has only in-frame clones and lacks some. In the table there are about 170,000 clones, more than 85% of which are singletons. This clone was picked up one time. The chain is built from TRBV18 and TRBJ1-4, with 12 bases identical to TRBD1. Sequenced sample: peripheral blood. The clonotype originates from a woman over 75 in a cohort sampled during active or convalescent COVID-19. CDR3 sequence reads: CASSPPGQGATNEKLFF. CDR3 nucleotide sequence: TGTGCCAGCTCACCCCCGGGACAGGGGGCTACTAATGAAAAACTGTTTTTT.